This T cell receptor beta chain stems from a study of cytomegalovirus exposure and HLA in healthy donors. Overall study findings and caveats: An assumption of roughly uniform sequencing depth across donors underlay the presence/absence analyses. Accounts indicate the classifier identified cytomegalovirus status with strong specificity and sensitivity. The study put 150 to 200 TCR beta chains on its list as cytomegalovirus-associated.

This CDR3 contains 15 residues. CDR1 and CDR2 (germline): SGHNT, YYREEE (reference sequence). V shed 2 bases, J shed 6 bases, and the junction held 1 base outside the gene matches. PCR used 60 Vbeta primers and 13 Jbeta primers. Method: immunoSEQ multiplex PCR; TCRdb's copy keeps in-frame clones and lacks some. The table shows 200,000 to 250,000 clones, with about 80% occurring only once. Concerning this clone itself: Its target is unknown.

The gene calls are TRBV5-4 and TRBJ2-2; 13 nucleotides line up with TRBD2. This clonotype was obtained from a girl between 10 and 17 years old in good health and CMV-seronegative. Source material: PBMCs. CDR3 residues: CASSLGLAGAGELFF. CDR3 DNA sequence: TGTGCCAGCAGCTTAGGACTAGCGGGAGCCGGGGAGCTGTTTTTT.